These 11 T cell receptor beta chains came from one sample sequenced in a study of T cell repertoires in ileal Crohn's disease. This table comes from immunoSEQ multiplex PCR, and its TCRdb copy is limited to in-frame clones, with some not included. The top ten hold roughly 5.4% of the sample, which has tens of thousands of clones, about 81% seen once. Sample: ileal tissue. These TCRs come from an adult with Crohn's disease.

V gene TRBV4-2 combines with J gene TRBJ1-1; D possibly corresponds to TRBD1 (5 bases). CDR1 LGHNA and CDR2 YNFKEQ come from the germline V gene. V was clipped by 3 bases and J by 4 bases, with 9 bases between them. The CDR3 runs to 13 residues. The CDR3 protein is CASSQGRITEAFF. CDR3 bases: TGTGCCAGCAGCCAGGGGCGGATCACTGAAGCTTTCTTT.

The V and J genes are TRBV9 and TRBJ1-2; perhaps TRBD1 as D (6 bases). This CDR3 spans 15 amino acids. The V gene lost 0 bases and the J gene lost 4 bases, with 13 bases spanning the gap. In germline, CDR1 is SGDLS, CDR2 YYNGEE. CDR3 sequence: CASSVDHRVSYGYTF. CDR3 DNA sequence: TGTGCCAGCAGCGTAGACCACAGGGTTAGCTATGGCTACACCTTC.

The CDR3 DNA is TGTGCCAGCTCACCAGGGGGCGCATACTCACCCCTCCACTTT. The encoded protein is CASSPGGAYSPLHF. The chain has TRBV18 and TRBJ1-6, with TRBD1 as a possible D gene (6 bases). Germline V gives CDR1 KGHSH, CDR2 LQKENI. This CDR3 has 14 residues. Deletions cut 2 bases from V and 10 bases from J, with 12 bases between.

The gene calls are TRBV10-2 and TRBJ2-5, with 9 nucleotides matching TRBD2. The V segment lost 7 bases and the J segment 5 bases; nucleotides outside the gene matches: 5. CDR1 and CDR2 from the germline V gene are WSHSY and SAAADI. The length of the CDR3 is 13 residues. Here the CDR3 DNA reads TGCGCCAGCACTCCCAGCGGGGGGGAGACCCAGTACTTC. This encodes CASTPSGGETQYF.

The rearrangement uses TRBV4-3 and TRBJ2-4; D perhaps matches TRBD2 (5 bases). Germline CDR1 LGHNA, CDR2 YSLEER. There are 12 residues in the CDR3. V was clipped by 0 bases and J by 8 bases, with 5 bases between them. The CDR3 DNA sequence: TGCGCCAGCAGCCAAGACGGGGACATTCAGTACTTC. Protein sequence: CASSQDGDIQYF.

The chain has TRBV4-1 and TRBJ1-2; 7 bases agree with TRBD1. The germline CDR1 and CDR2 sequences are MGHRA and YSYEKL. The CDR3 has 15 residues. Trimming removed 4 bases from V and 4 bases from J; junction bases left unmatched: 9. The CDR3 sequence is CASSLRDSESYGYTF. In DNA, the CDR3 is TGCGCCAGCAGCCTACGGGACAGCGAGAGCTATGGCTACACCTTC.

The V and J genes are TRBV18 and TRBJ2-1; possibly TRBD1 for D (6 bases). Deletions cut 3 bases from V and 8 bases from J, with 14 bases between. Germline V gene data show CDR1 as KGHSH and CDR2 as LQKENI. CDR3 size: 14 residues. CDR3 loop: CASSPPYRADEQFF. In nucleotides, the CDR3 is TGTGCCAGCTCACCTCCTTACAGGGCCGATGAGCAGTTCTTC.

The chain employs TRBV7-9 and TRBJ1-2, with D perhaps matching TRBD1 (6 bases). Germline V gene data show CDR1 as SEHNR and CDR2 as FQNEAQ (reference sequence). V lost 4 bases, J lost 5 bases, and 8 bases lay in between. The CDR3 sequence is 12 residues long. The CDR3 nucleotides are TGTGCCAGCAGCTCCGGACAGTATGGCTACACCTTC. Its translation: CASSSGQYGYTF.

The count of this clone is one. The chain links TRBV7-2 to TRBJ2-5; possibly TRBD1 for D (6 bases). V lost 1 base and J lost 5, with 8 bases in between. The CDR3 sequence is 13 residues long. CDR1 and CDR2 (germline): SGHTA, FQGNSA. The CDR3, as DNA: TGTGCCAGCAGCTTAGGACAGGCGGAGACCCAGTACTTC. Protein product: CASSLGQAETQYF. Complete variable domain (other parts from reference TRBV7-2 and TRBJ2-5): GAGVSQSPSNKVTEKGKDVELRCDPISGHTALYWYRQSLGQGLEFLIYFQGNSAPDKSGLPSDRFSAERTGGSVSTLTIQRTQQEDSAVYLCASSLGQAETQYFGPGTRLLVL.

The V gene is TRBV7-2, the J gene TRBJ2-7, with no clear D. CDR3 length: 12 residues. Trimming left V 0 bases short and J 10 bases short, with 10 bases between. Germline V CDR1 and CDR2: SGHTA, FQGNSA. In DNA form, the CDR3 reads TGTGCCAGCAGCTTAGCCCCACCTAAACAGTACTTC. Amino acids: CASSLAPPKQYF.

This chain connects TRBV7-2 to TRBJ2-5, with D possibly being TRBD2 (6 bases). The V gene's germline CDR1 is SGHTA and CDR2 FQGNSA. V shed 2 bases and J shed 3 bases, with 13 bases lying between them. CDR3 length equals 15 residues. The CDR3 protein is CASSLRGREEETQYF. The CDR3 DNA sequence: TGTGCCAGCAGCTTAAGGGGTAGGGAGGAAGAGACCCAGTACTTC.